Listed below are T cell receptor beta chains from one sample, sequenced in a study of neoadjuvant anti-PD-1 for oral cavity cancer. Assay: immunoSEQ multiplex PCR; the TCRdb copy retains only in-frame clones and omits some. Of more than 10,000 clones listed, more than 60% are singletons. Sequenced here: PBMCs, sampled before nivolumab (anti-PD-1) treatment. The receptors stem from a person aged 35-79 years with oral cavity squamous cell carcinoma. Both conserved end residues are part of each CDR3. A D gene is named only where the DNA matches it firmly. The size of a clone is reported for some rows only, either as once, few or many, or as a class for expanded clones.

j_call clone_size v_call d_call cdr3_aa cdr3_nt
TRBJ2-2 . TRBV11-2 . CASSLRTTNTGELFF TGTGCCAGCAGCTTACGGACTACGAACACCGGGGAGCTGTTTTTT
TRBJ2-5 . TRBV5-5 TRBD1 CASSPQGEETQYF TGTGCCAGCAGTCCCCAGGGGGAAGAGACCCAGTACTTC
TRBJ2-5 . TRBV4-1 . CASSQDQERETQYF TGCGCCAGCAGCCAAGACCAAGAAAGGGAGACCCAGTACTTC
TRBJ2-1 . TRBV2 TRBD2 CASRFGTSGGRAEQFF TGTGCCAGCAGGTTTGGGACTAGCGGGGGCCGGGCGGAGCAGTTCTTC
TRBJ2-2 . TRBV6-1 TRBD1 CASSGRQGTGELFF TGTGCCAGCAGTGGGAGACAGGGAACCGGGGAGCTGTTTTTT
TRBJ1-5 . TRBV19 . CASSKDLPLHSNQPQHF TGTGCCAGTAGTAAGGACCTTCCCCTTCACTCAAATCAGCCCCAGCATTTT
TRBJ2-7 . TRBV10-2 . CASSENGRSSYEQYF TGCGCCAGCAGTGAGAACGGAAGGAGCTCCTACGAGCAGTACTTC
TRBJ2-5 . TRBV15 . CATSRDPGETQYF TGTGCCACCAGCAGAGATCCGGGGGAGACCCAGTACTTC
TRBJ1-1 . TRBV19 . CASSIVWEAPNTEAFF TGTGCCAGTAGTATAGTGTGGGAGGCTCCGAACACTGAAGCTTTCTTT
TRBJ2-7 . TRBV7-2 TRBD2 CASSVNPGLAGEQYF TGTGCCAGCAGCGTGAATCCGGGACTAGCGGGTGAGCAGTACTTC
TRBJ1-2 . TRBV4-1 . CASSPTTGGAQAYGYTF TGCGCCAGCAGCCCAACTACGGGGGGGGCGCAGGCCTATGGCTACACCTTC
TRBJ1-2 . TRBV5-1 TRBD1 CASSPRTGAGDGYTF TGCGCCAGCAGCCCCAGGACAGGGGCGGGGGATGGCTACACCTTC
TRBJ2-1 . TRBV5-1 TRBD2 CASSSSAGGFYNEQFF TGCGCCAGCAGCAGCTCAGCGGGGGGGTTCTACAATGAGCAGTTCTTC
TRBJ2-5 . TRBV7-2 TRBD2 CASSLTSGDETQYF TGTGCCAGCAGCTTGACTAGCGGGGATGAGACCCAGTACTTC
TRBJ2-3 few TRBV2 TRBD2 CASSEFPSGGARDTQYF TGTGCCAGCAGTGAATTTCCTAGCGGGGGGGCCAGGGATACGCAGTATTTT
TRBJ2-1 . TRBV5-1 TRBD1 CASSPPGQGDNEQFF TGCGCCAGCAGCCCACCGGGACAGGGGGACAATGAGCAGTTCTTC
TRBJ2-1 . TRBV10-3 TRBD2 CAIAGTSGSTEQFF TGTGCCATCGCCGGGACTAGCGGGAGCACTGAGCAGTTCTTC
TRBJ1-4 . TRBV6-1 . CAGGGRQTTFEKLFF TGTGCCGGTGGGGGCAGGCAGACCACCTTTGAAAAACTGTTTTTT
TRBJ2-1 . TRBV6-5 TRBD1 CASSLDRVDNEQFF TGTGCCAGCAGCCTGGACAGGGTGGACAATGAGCAGTTCTTC
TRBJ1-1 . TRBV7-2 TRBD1 CASSLRGQAFF TGTGCCAGCAGCTTGAGGGGGCAAGCTTTCTTT
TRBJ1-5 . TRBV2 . CASSVRAGQHQPQHF TGTGCCAGCAGTGTGCGGGCAGGCCAACATCAGCCCCAGCATTTT
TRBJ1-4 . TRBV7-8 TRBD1 CASSFPGTGGEKLFF TGTGCCAGCAGCTTTCCGGGGACAGGGGGTGAAAAACTGTTTTTT
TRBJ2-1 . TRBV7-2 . CASRVYGATYNEQFF TGTGCCAGCAGAGTTTACGGCGCTACCTACAATGAGCAGTTCTTC
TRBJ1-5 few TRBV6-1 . CASRRQSNQPQHF TGTGCCAGCAGGAGACAGAGCAATCAGCCCCAGCATTTT
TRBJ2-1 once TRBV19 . CASSDREGYEQFF TGTGCCAGTAGCGACAGGGAGGGCTATGAGCAGTTCTTC
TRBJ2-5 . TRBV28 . CASSSPAQETQYF TGTGCCAGCAGCTCCCCGGCTCAAGAGACCCAGTACTTC
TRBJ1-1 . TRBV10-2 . CASRAIPMNTEAFF TGCGCCAGCAGGGCGATTCCCATGAACACTGAAGCTTTCTTT
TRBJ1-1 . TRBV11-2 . CASSLDRNTEAFF TGTGCCAGCAGCTTGGACAGGAACACTGAAGCTTTCTTT
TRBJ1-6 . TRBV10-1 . CASSEAYNSPLHF TGCGCCAGCAGTGAGGCCTATAATTCACCCCTCCACTTT
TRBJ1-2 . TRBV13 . CASSLGGRPNYGYTF TGTGCCAGCAGCTTAGGTGGCAGGCCTAACTATGGCTACACCTTC
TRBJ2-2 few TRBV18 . CASSPRQEHTGELFF TGTGCCAGCTCACCAAGGCAGGAGCACACCGGGGAGCTGTTTTTT
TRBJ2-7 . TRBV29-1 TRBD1 CSVALTGGYEQYF TGCAGCGTTGCACTGACAGGGGGCTACGAGCAGTACTTC
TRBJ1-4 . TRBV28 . CASSRRTATNEKLFF TGTGCCAGCAGCCGACGGACAGCAACTAATGAAAAACTGTTTTTT
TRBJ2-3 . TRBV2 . CASSLGGTDTQYF TGTGCCAGCAGTCTGGGGGGCACAGATACGCAGTATTTT
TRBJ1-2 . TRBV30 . CASSLMTGGYTF TGTGCCTCCTCTCTCATGACGGGGGGCTACACCTTC
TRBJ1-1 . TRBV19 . CASSYRERTEAFF TGTGCCAGCAGCTACAGAGAACGGACTGAAGCTTTCTTT
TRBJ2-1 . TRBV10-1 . CASSDIASSYNEQFF TGCGCCAGCAGTGATATAGCGAGCTCCTACAATGAGCAGTTCTTC
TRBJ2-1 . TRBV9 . CASSFQSEQFF TGTGCCAGCAGCTTCCAGAGTGAGCAGTTCTTC
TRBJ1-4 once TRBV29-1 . CSVGSGPLNEKLFF TGCAGCGTTGGATCCGGGCCCCTTAATGAAAAACTGTTTTTT
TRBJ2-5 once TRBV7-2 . CASSSPPGETQYF TGTGCCAGCAGCTCTCCCCCGGGGGAGACCCAGTACTTC
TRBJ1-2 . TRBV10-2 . CASSNIGVLNYGYTF TGCGCCAGCAGTAACATCGGGGTCCTGAACTATGGCTACACCTTC
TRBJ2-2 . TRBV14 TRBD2 CASSLGGGSTGELFF TGTGCCAGCAGCCTTGGTGGCGGGAGCACCGGGGAGCTGTTTTTT
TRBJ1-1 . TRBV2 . CASDIRNTEAFF TGTGCCAGCGACATCAGAAACACTGAAGCTTTCTTT
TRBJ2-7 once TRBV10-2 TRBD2 CASSAGGAYEQYF TGCGCCAGCAGTGCCGGGGGGGCCTACGAGCAGTACTTC
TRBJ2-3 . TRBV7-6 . CASSSRGGFTDTQYF TGTGCCAGCAGCTCCCGTGGGGGTTTTACAGATACGCAGTATTTT
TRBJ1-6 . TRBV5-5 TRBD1 CASSLTGVTASPLHF TGTGCCAGCAGCTTGACAGGGGTTACAGCTTCACCCCTCCACTTT
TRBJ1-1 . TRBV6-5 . CASSYRGAAEAFF TGTGCCAGCAGTTACCGGGGGGCAGCTGAAGCTTTCTTT
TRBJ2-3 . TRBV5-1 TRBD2 CASSLAASGLRTDTQYF TGCGCCAGCAGCTTGGCCGCTAGCGGGTTACGCACAGATACGCAGTATTTT
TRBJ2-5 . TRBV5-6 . CASSETDQETQYF TGTGCCAGCAGCGAGACAGATCAAGAGACCCAGTACTTC
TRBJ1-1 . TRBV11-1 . CASSSFTDRMDTEAFF TGTGCCAGCAGCTCCTTTACCGACAGGATGGACACTGAAGCTTTCTTT
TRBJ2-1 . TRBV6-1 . CASSGRLAAYNEQFF TGTGCCAGCAGTGGGCGCCTAGCTGCCTACAATGAGCAGTTCTTC